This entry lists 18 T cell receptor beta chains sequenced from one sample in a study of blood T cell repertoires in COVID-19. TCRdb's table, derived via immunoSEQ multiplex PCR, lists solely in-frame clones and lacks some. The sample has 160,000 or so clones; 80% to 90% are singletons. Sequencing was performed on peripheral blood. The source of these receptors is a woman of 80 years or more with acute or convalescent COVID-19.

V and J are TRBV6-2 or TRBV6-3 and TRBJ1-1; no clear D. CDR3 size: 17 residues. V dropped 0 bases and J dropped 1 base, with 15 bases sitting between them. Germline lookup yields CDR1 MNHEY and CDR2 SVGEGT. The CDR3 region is CASSYSRVFAWNTEAFF. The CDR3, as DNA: TGTGCCAGCAGTTACTCGAGGGTTTTTGCGTGGAACACTGAAGCTTTCTTT.

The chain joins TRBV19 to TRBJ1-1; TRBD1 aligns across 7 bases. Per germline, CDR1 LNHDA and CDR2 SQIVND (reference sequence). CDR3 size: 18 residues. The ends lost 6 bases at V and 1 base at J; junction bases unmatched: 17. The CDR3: CASRGYRGVKPKNTEAFF. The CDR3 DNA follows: TGTGCCAGTAGGGGCTACAGGGGCGTCAAACCAAAGAACACTGAAGCTTTCTTT. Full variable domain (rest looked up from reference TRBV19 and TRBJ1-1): DGGITQSPKYLFRKEGQNVTLSCEQNLNHDAMYWYRQDPGQGLRLIYYSQIVNDFQKGDIAEGYSVSREKKESFPLTVTSAQKNPTAFYLCASRGYRGVKPKNTEAFFGQGTRLTVV.

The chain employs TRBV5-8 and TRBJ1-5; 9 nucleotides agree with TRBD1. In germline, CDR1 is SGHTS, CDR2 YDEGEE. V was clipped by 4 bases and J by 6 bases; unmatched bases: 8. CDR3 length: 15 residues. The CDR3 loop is CASSPGQGLSQPQHF. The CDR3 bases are TGTGCCAGCAGCCCAGGACAGGGGCTCAGTCAGCCCCAGCATTTT.

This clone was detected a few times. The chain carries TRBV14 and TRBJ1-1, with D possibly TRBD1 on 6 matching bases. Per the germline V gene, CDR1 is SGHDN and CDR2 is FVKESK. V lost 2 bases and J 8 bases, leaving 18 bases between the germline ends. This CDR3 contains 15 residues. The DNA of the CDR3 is TGTGCCAGCAGCCAACACATACGACAGGTAATAGAAGCTTTCTTT. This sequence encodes CASSQHIRQVIEAFF.

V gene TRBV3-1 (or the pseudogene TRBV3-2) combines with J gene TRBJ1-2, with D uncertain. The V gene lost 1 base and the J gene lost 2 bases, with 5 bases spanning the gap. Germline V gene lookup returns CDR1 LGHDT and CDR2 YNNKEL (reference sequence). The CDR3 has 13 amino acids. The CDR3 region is CASSQGENYGYTF. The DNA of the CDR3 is TGTGCCAGCAGCCAAGGGGAGAACTATGGCTACACCTTC.

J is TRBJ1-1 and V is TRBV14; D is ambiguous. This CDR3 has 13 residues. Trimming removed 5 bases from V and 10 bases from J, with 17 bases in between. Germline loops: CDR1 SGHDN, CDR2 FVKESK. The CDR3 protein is CASSSSPLFGAFF. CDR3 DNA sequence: TGTGCCAGCAGCTCCTCCCCGTTGTTCGGAGCTTTCTTT.

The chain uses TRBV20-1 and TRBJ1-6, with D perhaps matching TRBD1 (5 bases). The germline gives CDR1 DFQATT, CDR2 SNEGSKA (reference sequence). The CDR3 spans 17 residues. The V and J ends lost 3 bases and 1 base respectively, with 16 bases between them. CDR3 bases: TGCAGTGCTAGTGACAGACAGCGAAATTCCTATAATTCACCCCTCCACTTT. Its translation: CSASDRQRNSYNSPLHF.

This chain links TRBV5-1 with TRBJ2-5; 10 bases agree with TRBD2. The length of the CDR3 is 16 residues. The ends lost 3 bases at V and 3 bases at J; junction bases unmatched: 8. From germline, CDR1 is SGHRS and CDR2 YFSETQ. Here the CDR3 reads CASSSRGTSAEETQYF. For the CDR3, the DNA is TGCGCCAGCAGCTCTCGAGGGACTAGCGCCGAAGAGACCCAGTACTTC. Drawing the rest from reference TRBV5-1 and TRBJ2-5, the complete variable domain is KAGVTQTPRYLIKTRGQQVTLSCSPISGHRSVSWYQQTPGQGLQFLFEYFSETQRNKGNFPGRFSGRQFSNSRSEMNVSTLELGDSALYLCASSSRGTSAEETQYFGPGTRLLVL.

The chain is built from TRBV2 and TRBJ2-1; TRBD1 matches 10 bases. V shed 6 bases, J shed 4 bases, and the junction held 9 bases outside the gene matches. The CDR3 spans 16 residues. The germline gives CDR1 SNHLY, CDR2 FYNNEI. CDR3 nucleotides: TGTGCCAGCAGGAACCTTGGGACAGGGGTGTACAATGAGCAGTTCTTC. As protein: CASRNLGTGVYNEQFF.

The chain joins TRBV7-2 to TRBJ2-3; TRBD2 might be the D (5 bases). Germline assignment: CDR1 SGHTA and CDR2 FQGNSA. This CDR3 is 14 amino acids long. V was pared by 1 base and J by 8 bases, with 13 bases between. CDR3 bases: TGTGCCAGCAGCTTAGGTACTAGTCTTGCTACGCAGTATTTT. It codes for CASSLGTSLATQYF.

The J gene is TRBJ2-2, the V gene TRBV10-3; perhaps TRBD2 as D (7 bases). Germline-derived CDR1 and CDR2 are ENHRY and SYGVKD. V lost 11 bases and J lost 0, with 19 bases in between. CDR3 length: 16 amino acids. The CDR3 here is CAFRRGANTNTGELFF. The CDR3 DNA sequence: TGTGCCTTTCGCCGGGGGGCCAATACGAACACCGGGGAGCTGTTTTTT.

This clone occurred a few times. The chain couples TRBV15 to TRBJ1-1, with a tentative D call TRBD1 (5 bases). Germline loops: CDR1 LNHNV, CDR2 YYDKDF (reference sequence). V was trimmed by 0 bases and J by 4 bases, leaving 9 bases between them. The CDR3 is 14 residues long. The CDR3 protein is CATSRDPGITEAFF. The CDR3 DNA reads TGTGCCACCAGCAGAGACCCAGGGATCACTGAAGCTTTCTTT.

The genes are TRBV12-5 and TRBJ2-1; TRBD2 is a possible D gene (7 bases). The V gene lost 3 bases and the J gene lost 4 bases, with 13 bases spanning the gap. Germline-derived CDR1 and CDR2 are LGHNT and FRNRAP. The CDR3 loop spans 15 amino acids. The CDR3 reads CASGLWGGRYNEQFF. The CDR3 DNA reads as TGTGCTAGTGGTTTATGGGGGGGCCGGTACAATGAGCAGTTCTTC.

In nucleotides, the CDR3 is TGTGCCATCAGTCCGGGGGGGCCCCACACAGATACGCAGTATTTT. Its translation is CAISPGGPHTDTQYF. The V and J genes are TRBV10-3 and TRBJ2-3; 8 positions match TRBD2. V shed 5 bases and J 2 bases; nucleotides not matched to a gene: 6. This CDR3 has 15 amino acids. Germline V gene sequence: CDR1 ENHRY, CDR2 SYGVKD.

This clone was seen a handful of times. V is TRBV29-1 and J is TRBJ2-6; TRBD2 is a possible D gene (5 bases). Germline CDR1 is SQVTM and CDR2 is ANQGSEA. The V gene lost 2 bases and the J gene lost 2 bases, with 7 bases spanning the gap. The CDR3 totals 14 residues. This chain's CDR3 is CSVERGTGANVLTF. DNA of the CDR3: TGCAGCGTTGAACGGGGTACTGGGGCCAACGTCCTGACTTTC.

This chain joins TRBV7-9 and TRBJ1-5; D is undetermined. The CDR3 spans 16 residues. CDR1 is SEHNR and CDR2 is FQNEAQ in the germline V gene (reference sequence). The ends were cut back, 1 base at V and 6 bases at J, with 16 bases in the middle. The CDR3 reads CASSLDQVRGGQPQHF. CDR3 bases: TGTGCCAGCAGCTTAGACCAAGTTCGGGGAGGTCAGCCCCAGCATTTT.

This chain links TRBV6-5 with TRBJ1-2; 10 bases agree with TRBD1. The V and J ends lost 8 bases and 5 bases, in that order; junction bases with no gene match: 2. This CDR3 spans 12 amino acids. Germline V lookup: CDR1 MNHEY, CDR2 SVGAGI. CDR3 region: CASGGQGYGYTF. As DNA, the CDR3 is TGTGCCAGCGGGGGACAGGGGTATGGCTACACCTTC.

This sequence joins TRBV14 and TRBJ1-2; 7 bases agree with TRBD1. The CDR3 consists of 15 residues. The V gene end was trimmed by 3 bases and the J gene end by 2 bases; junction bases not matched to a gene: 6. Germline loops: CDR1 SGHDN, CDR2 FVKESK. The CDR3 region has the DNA TGTGCCAGCAGCCAGTCAGGGGGGCCGAACTATGGCTACACCTTC. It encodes CASSQSGGPNYGYTF.